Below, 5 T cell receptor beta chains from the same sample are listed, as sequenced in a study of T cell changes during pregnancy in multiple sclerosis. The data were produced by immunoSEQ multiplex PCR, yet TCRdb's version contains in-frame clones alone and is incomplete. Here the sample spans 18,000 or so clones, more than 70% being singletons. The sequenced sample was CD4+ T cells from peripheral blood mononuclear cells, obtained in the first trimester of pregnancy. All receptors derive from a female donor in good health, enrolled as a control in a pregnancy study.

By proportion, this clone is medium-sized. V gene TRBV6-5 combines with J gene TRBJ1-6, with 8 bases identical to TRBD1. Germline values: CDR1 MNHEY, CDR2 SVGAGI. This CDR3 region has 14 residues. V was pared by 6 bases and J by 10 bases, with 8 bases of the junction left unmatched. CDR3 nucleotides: TGTGCCAGCAGCACGGACAGGGATTACTCACCCCTCCACTTT. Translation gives CASSTDRDYSPLHF.

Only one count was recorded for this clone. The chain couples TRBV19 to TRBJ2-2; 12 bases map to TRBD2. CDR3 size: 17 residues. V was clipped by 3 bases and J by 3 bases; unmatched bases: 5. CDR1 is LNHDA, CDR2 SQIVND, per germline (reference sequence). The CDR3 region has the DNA TGTGCCAGTAGTATCGCTAGCGGGGGGGCGGACACCGGGGAGCTGTTTTTT. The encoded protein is CASSIASGGADTGELFF. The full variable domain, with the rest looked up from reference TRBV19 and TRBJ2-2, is DGGITQSPKYLFRKEGQNVTLSCEQNLNHDAMYWYRQDPGQGLRLIYYSQIVNDFQKGDIAEGYSVSREKKESFPLTVTSAQKNPTAFYLCASSIASGGADTGELFFGEGSRLTVL.

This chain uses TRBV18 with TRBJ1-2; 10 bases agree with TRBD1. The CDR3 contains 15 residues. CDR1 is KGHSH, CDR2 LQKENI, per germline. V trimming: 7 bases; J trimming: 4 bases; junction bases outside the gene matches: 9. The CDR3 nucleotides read TGTGCCAGCTTCTCCGACAGGGGGCTGGGCTATGGCTACACCTTC. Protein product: CASFSDRGLGYGYTF. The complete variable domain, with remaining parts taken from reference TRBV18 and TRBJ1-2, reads NAGVMQNPRHLVRRRGQEARLRCSPMKGHSHVYWYRQLPEEGLKFMVYLQKENIIDESGMPKERFSAEFPKEGPSILRIQQVVRGDSAAYFCASFSDRGLGYGYTFGSGTRLTVV.

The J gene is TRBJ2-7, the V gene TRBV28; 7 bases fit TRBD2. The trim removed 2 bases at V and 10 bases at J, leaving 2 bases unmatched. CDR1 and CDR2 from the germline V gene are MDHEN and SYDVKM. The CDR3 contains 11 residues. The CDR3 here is CASSLGGEQYF. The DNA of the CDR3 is TGTGCCAGCAGTTTAGGGGGGGAACAGTACTTC. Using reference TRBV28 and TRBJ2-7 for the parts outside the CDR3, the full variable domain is DVKVTQSSRYLVKRTGEKVFLECVQDMDHENMFWYRQDPGLGLRLIYFSYDVKMKEKGDIPEGYSVSREKKERFSLILESASTNQTSMYLCASSLGGEQYFGPGTRLTVT.

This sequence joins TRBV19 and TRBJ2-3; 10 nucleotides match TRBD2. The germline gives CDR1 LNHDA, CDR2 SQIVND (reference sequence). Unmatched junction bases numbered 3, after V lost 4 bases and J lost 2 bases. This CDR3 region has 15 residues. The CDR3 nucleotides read TGTGCCAGTAGTACGACTAGCGGGTCCACAGATACGCAGTATTTT. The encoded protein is CASSTTSGSTDTQYF.